This record concerns one TCR beta chain sequence. Its antigen is unidentified. Being one base from a much bigger clone, this may be a read error. Germline assignment: CDR1 GTSNPN and CDR2 SVGIG (reference sequence). The CDR3 spans 13 residues. Amplification of TCR beta CDR3 regions was performed using RNA transcripts as template. With the HTBI primer set, the TCR CDR3 went through a first round of RT-PCR. One entry per CDR3 protein, called by TCRdb with MiXCR from the multiplex PCR reads. The sample holds 400,000 or so distinct CDR3 sequences; over 12% are singletons and the top ten take around 28%. This sample was included in a study of T cells in Graves' hyperthyroidism and ophthalmopathy. Study-level results: With a median lead of approximately 6 months before onset, the model predicted ophthalmopathy.

Each ophthalmopathy patient scored at least 3 on the Clinical Activity Score and at least 4 on NOSPECS grade, with duration under 3 months. Uncontrolled infection, other autoimmune disease, pregnancy or lactation led to exclusion. Clinical symptoms, serum thyroxine, TRAb, thyroid ultrasound and orbital computed tomography established diagnosis. V and J are TRBV30 and TRBJ2-5; D is uncertain. The origin of this receptor is a man between 45 and 60 years old with Graves' ophthalmopathy. The sample comprised blood. CDR3 amino acids: CAWSVGRQETQHF. CDR3 DNA sequence: TGTGCCTGGAGTGTTGGACGCCAAGAGACCCAGCACTTC.